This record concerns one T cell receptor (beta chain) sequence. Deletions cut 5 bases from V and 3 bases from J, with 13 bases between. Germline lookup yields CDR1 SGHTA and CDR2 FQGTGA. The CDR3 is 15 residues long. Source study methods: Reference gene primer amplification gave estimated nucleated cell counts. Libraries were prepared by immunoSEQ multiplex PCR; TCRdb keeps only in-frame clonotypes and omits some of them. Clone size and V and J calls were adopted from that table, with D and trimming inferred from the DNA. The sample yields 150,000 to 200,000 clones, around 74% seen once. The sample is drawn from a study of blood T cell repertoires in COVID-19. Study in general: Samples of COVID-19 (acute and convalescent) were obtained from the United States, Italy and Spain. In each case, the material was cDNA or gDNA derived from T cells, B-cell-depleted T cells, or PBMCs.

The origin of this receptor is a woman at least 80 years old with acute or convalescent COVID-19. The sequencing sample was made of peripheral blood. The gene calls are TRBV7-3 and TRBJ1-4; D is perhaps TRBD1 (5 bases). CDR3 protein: CASSRTGGPNEKLFF. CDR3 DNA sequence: TGTGCCAGCAGCCGGACCGGGGGACCTAATGAAAAACTGTTTTTT.